This TCR beta chain emerged from a study of cytomegalovirus exposure and HLA in healthy donors. PCR amplification relied on 60 Vbeta primers (plus 13 Jbeta primers). The data were produced by immunoSEQ multiplex PCR, yet TCRdb's version contains in-frame clones alone and is incomplete. The sample has approximately 51,000 clones, 81% seen once. This TCR came from a boy aged 5-17 years in good health and CMV-seropositive. The sample taken for sequencing was PBMCs.

The CDR3 DNA sequence: TGTGCCAGCAGCTCAGGGAACTATGGCTACACCTTC. Protein: CASSSGNYGYTF. The V and J genes are TRBV7-3 and TRBJ1-2, with a weak D call TRBD1 (5 bases). Germline CDR1 and CDR2: SGHTA and FQGTGA. This CDR3 region has 12 residues. Between the trimmed V and J ends, which lost 4 bases and 2 bases, there was a span of 5 bases.